Shown below are 16 T cell receptor beta chains from a single sample sequenced in a study of OX40 agonist ivuxolimab in advanced cancers. Data came from immunoSEQ multiplex PCR; TCRdb stores just in-frame clones and leaves some out. Of approximately 60,000 clones listed, roughly 84% are singletons. Sequenced material: CD4+ or CD8+ T cells sorted from blood, taken in a trial of the OX40 agonist ivuxolimab. These receptors all stem from an adult with an advanced solid tumor such as melanoma, head and neck, liver or kidney cancer.

The chain is built from TRBV5-1 and TRBJ2-1; maybe TRBD2 (5 bases). The CDR3 sequence is 13 residues long. Germline-derived CDR1 and CDR2 are SGHRS and YFSETQ. Trimming left V 2 bases short and J 6 bases short, with 9 bases between. The CDR3 region has the DNA TGCGCCAGCAGCTTTTCGGGGATCAATGAGCAGTTCTTC. The encoded protein is CASSFSGINEQFF.

In this sample, this clone turned up many times. The genes are TRBV7-8 and TRBJ1-6; D is ambiguous. Germline V gives CDR1 SGHVS, CDR2 FQNEAQ. The V and J ends lost 0 bases and 8 bases respectively, with 14 bases between them. CDR3 size: 16 residues. CDR3: CASSLAAQALDSPLHF. In nucleotides, the CDR3 is TGTGCCAGCAGCTTAGCGGCCCAGGCTTTGGATTCACCCCTCCACTTT.

The chain uses TRBV27 and TRBJ2-2, with D tentatively TRBD2 (5 bases). Trimming stripped 1 base from V and 3 bases from J, with 18 bases between. The CDR3 sequence is 18 residues long. In germline, CDR1 is MNHEY, CDR2 SMNVEV (reference sequence). The CDR3 spells CASSLFYRGLRDTGELFF. The DNA for the CDR3 is TGTGCCAGCAGTTTATTTTACCGCGGGCTAAGAGACACCGGGGAGCTGTTTTTT.

The chain links TRBV16 to TRBJ1-2; 8 bases match TRBD1. J was trimmed by 3 bases and V by 4 bases; bases with no gene match: 10. Looked up from germline, CDR1 is KGHSY and CDR2 is FQNENV. This CDR3 comprises 16 residues. The CDR3 loop is CASSLAWGQEDYGYTF. The CDR3 region has the DNA TGTGCCAGCAGCCTGGCATGGGGACAGGAGGACTATGGCTACACCTTC.

The gene calls are TRBV7-2 and TRBJ1-2; maybe TRBD1 (5 bases). Germline V gives CDR1 SGHTA, CDR2 FQGNSA. This CDR3 has 13 residues. V shed 5 bases and J shed 4 bases, with 11 bases lying between them. CDR3: CASSPPGGYGYTF. CDR3 in DNA: TGTGCCAGCAGCCCCCCGGGGGGCTATGGCTACACCTTC.

The chain joins TRBV13 to TRBJ2-3, with 12 bases matching TRBD2. Unmatched junction bases numbered 4, after V lost 4 bases and J lost 5 bases. This CDR3 has 15 amino acids. Germline values: CDR1 PRHDT, CDR2 FYEKMQ (reference sequence). Written as DNA, the CDR3 is TGTGCCAGCAGCTCCCGACTAGCGGGAGTAGATACGCAGTATTTT. Protein: CASSSRLAGVDTQYF. Full variable domain (remainder filled in from reference TRBV13 and TRBJ2-3): AAGVIQSPRHLIKEKRETATLKCYPIPRHDTVYWYQQGPGQDPQFLISFYEKMQSDKGSIPDRFSAQQFSDYHSELNMSSLELGDSALYFCASSSRLAGVDTQYFGPGTRLTVL.

The chain has TRBV4-1 and TRBJ1-3; D is undetermined. V lost 4 bases to trimming and J lost 0 bases, with 13 bases between them. Germline V gene sequence: CDR1 MGHRA, CDR2 YSYEKL. The CDR3 has 16 amino acids. Written as DNA, the CDR3 is TGCGCCAGCAGCCCCGTAATGGGAAGCTCTGGAAACACCATATATTTT. This codes for CASSPVMGSSGNTIYF.

This clone was observed a handful of times. The genes are TRBV6-1 and TRBJ1-2, with TRBD1 matching 7 bases. Germline CDR1 MNHNS, CDR2 SASEGT. The CDR3 runs to 13 residues. V shed 7 bases and J 4 bases; nucleotides not matched to a gene: 6. The CDR3 DNA reads as TGTGCCAGCACGCCAGGGGGAGTCTATGGCTACACCTTC. Its protein is CASTPGGVYGYTF.

V usage is TRBV5-6 and J usage is TRBJ1-4; D is possibly TRBD1 (6 bases). Trimming left V 1 base short and J 6 bases short, with 13 bases between. The CDR3 spans 15 residues. Germline lookup yields CDR1 SGHDT and CDR2 YYEEEE. In DNA, the CDR3 is TGTGCCAGCAGCTTGTTTACAGGGTTGGATGAAAAACTGTTTTTT. Protein product: CASSLFTGLDEKLFF.

This clone has a single count. The CDR3, as DNA: TGCGCCAGCAGCTTGGCTGCTAGCGGGATAGGGGGTACAGATACGCAGTATTTT. Encoded protein: CASSLAASGIGGTDTQYF. This chain joins TRBV5-1 and TRBJ2-3, with 9 bases aligning to TRBD2. This CDR3 is 18 amino acids long. The germline V gene has CDR1 SGHRS and CDR2 YFSETQ. V was clipped by 0 bases and J by 3 bases; unmatched bases: 11.

The V gene is TRBV6-1, the J gene TRBJ2-2, with D uncertain. From germline, CDR1 is MNHNS and CDR2 SASEGT. This CDR3 contains 13 residues. The CDR3 loop reads CVLMDDNTGELFF. The CDR3 DNA is TGTGTCCTGATGGACGACAACACCGGGGAGCTGTTTTTT.

J is TRBJ1-1 and V is TRBV4-2; D gene uncertain. The length of the CDR3 is 13 residues. V lost 1 base, J lost 5 bases, and 8 bases lay in between. Germline lookup yields CDR1 LGHNA and CDR2 YNFKEQ. The CDR3, as DNA: TGTGCCAGCAGCCAAGTCTCCCTGACTGAAGCTTTCTTT. As protein: CASSQVSLTEAFF.

This clone has just a few counts. The rearrangement links TRBV10-3 to TRBJ1-1; D call uncertain. Trimming removed 2 bases at V and 5 bases at J, with 6 bases between. The CDR3 is 12 amino acids. Germline V gene data show CDR1 as ENHRY and CDR2 as SYGVKD. This CDR3 reads CAISEIGTEAFF. For the CDR3, the DNA is TGTGCCATCAGTGAGATTGGAACTGAAGCTTTCTTT.

A few counts support this clone. This chain uses TRBV4-1 with TRBJ1-6; D gene ambiguous. Trimming pared 2 bases from V and 10 bases from J, leaving 9 bases between. The germline V gene has CDR1 MGHRA and CDR2 YSYEKL. The CDR3 consists of 13 residues. The CDR3 here is CASSQLGVSPLHF. The CDR3 bases are TGCGCCAGCAGCCAACTTGGGGTCTCACCCCTCCACTTT.

J is TRBJ2-1 and V is TRBV11-1; TRBD2 agrees at 8 bases. The CDR3 spans 15 residues. The germline gives CDR1 SGHAT, CDR2 FQDESV (reference sequence). Trimming cost V 4 bases and J 9 bases; bases outside gene matches: 11. CDR3: CASSYTPAGGIEQFF. For the CDR3, the DNA is TGTGCCAGCAGCTATACACCCGCGGGAGGCATTGAGCAGTTCTTC. The variable domain in full, completed from reference TRBV11-1 and TRBJ2-1, reads EAEVAQSPRYKITEKSQAVAFWCDPISGHATLYWYRQILGQGPELLVQFQDESVVDDSQLPKDRFSAERLKGVDSTLKIQPAELGDSAMYLCASSYTPAGGIEQFFGPGTRLTVL.

This chain uses TRBV28 with TRBJ2-1, with 8 bases matching TRBD2. Losses at the gene ends were 5 bases for V and 8 bases for J; bases not matched to a gene: 11. The germline V gene has CDR1 MDHEN and CDR2 SYDVKM. The CDR3 consists of 15 residues. DNA of the CDR3: TGTGCCAGCAGTATTATAATCGGGGGGGGTGATGAGCAGTTCTTC. Translated: CASSIIIGGGDEQFF. Full variable domain (missing parts from reference TRBV28 and TRBJ2-1): DVKVTQSSRYLVKRTGEKVFLECVQDMDHENMFWYRQDPGLGLRLIYFSYDVKMKEKGDIPEGYSVSREKKERFSLILESASTNQTSMYLCASSIIIGGGDEQFFGPGTRLTVL.